This T cell receptor beta chain was identified during a study of CD8 T cells in ankylosing spondylitis. Study results and limitations: CD8+ cells made up the disease-linked clones, which were relatively rare in peripheral blood. Reportedly, matched ankylosing spondylitis synovial fluid was significantly enriched for disease-linked clones. Within ankylosing spondylitis blood, a TCR beta motif made up of eight or nine highly homologous variants appeared to be characteristic.

Quantitative 5'-RACE with molecular barcodes was used to make the TCR beta libraries. Each CDR3 protein is one row after TCRdb ran MiXCR on the 5' RACE reads. This sample yields about 210,000 distinct CDR3 sequences, of which 6% to 8% are seen a single time; 13% to 15% belongs to the top ten. In germline, CDR1 is MDHEN, CDR2 SYDVKM. V was clipped by 7 bases and J by 0 bases; unmatched bases: 6. This CDR3 is built from 15 residues. This clonotype was detected many times. Its antigen is not known. This clonotype originated in a male donor with ankylosing spondylitis. V is TRBV28 and J is TRBJ1-5; 7 bases map to TRBD1. Sequenced: blood, either unsorted or a sorted T cell fraction (not recorded which). The DNA for the CDR3 is TGTGCCAGCACCGGGACAGACTATAGCAATCAGCCCCAGCATTTT. It is translated as CASTGTDYSNQPQHF.